This TCR beta chain appears in the sequencing data of a study of T-cell memory formation after mild COVID-19. The CDR3 extends over 13 amino acids. In germline, CDR1 is SGHTA, CDR2 FQGNSA. J was trimmed by 7 bases and V by 6 bases; bases with no gene match: 5. TCR alpha and TCR beta cDNA libraries carrying sample barcodes and UMIs came from 5'RACE with constant-segment primers. Each CDR3 protein is one row after TCRdb ran MiXCR on the 5' RACE reads. The sample yields some 130,000 distinct CDR3 sequences, over 15% seen once. The material sequenced was PBMCs or a T cell subset sorted from them (not recorded which). The TCR comes from a man aged 18-30 years who had mild COVID-19 (a few samples of this study predate the infection). Cell type and time point are not known. This chain uses TRBV7-2 with TRBJ1-5; 8 nucleotides agree with TRBD1. CDR3 amino acids: CASSYNRGQPQHF. CDR3 in DNA: TGTGCCAGCAGTTACAACAGGGGGCAGCCCCAGCATTTT.